These 25 T cell receptor beta chains were all obtained from the same sample, sequenced in a study of T cell repertoires in cytomegalovirus infection. Via MiXCR, TCRdb re-called the reads, giving one row per CDR3 protein. The sample lists about 160,000 distinct CDR3 sequences; 15% to 20% were seen once. Sequencing input: CD8+ T cells from PBMCs. Receptors were obtained from a human donor in good health (CMV status not recorded). Some clones in this sample may be carry-over from other donors' samples.

V is TRBV19 and J is TRBJ2-1; 7 bases fit TRBD2. With V trimmed by 1 base and J by 9 bases, 3 bases remained unmatched. The CDR3 length is 13 residues. The germline CDR1 and CDR2 sequences are LNHDA and SQIVND (reference sequence). In DNA, the CDR3 is TGTGCCAGTAGTATAGCAGCGGGGACTGAGCAGTTCTTC. Amino acids: CASSIAAGTEQFF.

The chain joins TRBV20-1 to TRBJ2-3, with D perhaps TRBD2 (5 bases). Germline values: CDR1 DFQATT, CDR2 SNEGSKA (reference sequence). The V end lost 5 bases, the J end lost 4 bases, and 13 bases lay between the germline ends. CDR3 length: 13 residues. CDR3 coding DNA: TGCAGTGCTTGGGCGGGCCCCTCAGATACGCAGTATTTT. Its protein product is CSAWAGPSDTQYF.

V usage is TRBV7-9 and J usage is TRBJ2-7; D unclear. The CDR3 runs to 11 residues. Germline CDR1 SEHNR, CDR2 FQNEAQ (reference sequence). V was trimmed by 8 bases and J by 6 bases, leaving 11 bases between them. The CDR3 nucleotides read TGTGCCAGCTGGGATTTGGGCGAGCAGTACTTC. This codes for CASWDLGEQYF.

This clonotype was observed a handful of times. The rearrangement joins TRBV14 to TRBJ1-1, with TRBD1 matching over 10 bases. This CDR3 is built from 14 residues. Germline V gene lookup returns CDR1 SGHDN and CDR2 FVKESK. V was clipped by 4 bases and J by 10 bases; unmatched bases: 9. CDR3: CASSPPGTGVGAFF. CDR3 bases: TGTGCCAGCAGCCCCCCCGGGACAGGGGTTGGAGCTTTCTTT.

The V gene is TRBV11-2, the J gene TRBJ2-1, with TRBD2 as a possible D gene (5 bases). CDR1 is SGHAT, CDR2 FQNNGV, per germline. The CDR3 sequence is 15 residues long. Trimming removed 1 base from V and 7 bases from J, with 14 bases in between. CDR3 coding DNA: TGTGCCAGCAGCTTAGTGAGTCCGACGGGGAATGAGCAGTTCTTC. Its translation is CASSLVSPTGNEQFF. Full variable domain (remainder filled in from reference TRBV11-2 and TRBJ2-1): EAGVAQSPRYKIIEKRQSVAFWCNPISGHATLYWYQQILGQGPKLLIQFQNNGVVDDSQLPKDRFSAERLKGVDSTLKIQPAKLEDSAVYLCASSLVSPTGNEQFFGPGTRLTVL.

The chain carries TRBV14 and TRBJ2-6; D gene ambiguous. Germline V gene sequence: CDR1 SGHDN, CDR2 FVKESK. The V and J ends lost 1 base and 3 bases respectively, with 13 bases between them. The CDR3 runs to 17 residues. The CDR3 DNA follows: TGTGCCAGCAGCCAAGGAAAAATTGGTTTTGGGGCCAACGTCCTGACTTTC. This sequence encodes CASSQGKIGFGANVLTF.

This clonotype was detected only a few times. V gene TRBV7-2 combines with J gene TRBJ1-2, with D tentatively TRBD1 (6 bases). This CDR3 is built from 15 residues. The germline CDR1 and CDR2 sequences are SGHTA and FQGNSA. V was trimmed by 1 base and J by 0 bases, leaving 9 bases between them. The CDR3 DNA follows: TGTGCCAGCAGCTTAGGGACAGCTGCTAACTATGGCTACACCTTC. This gives the protein CASSLGTAANYGYTF.

The chain couples TRBV7-9 to TRBJ2-2; D remains ambiguous. This CDR3 is built from 15 residues. V lost 1 base, J lost 9 bases, and 15 bases lay in between. Germline V CDR1 and CDR2: SEHNR, FQNEAQ (reference sequence). The CDR3 is CASSLDVPGVRELFF. The CDR3 DNA follows: TGTGCCAGCAGCTTAGACGTCCCAGGCGTCCGGGAGCTGTTTTTT.

The gene calls are TRBV20-1 and TRBJ2-1, with TRBD2 identical over 7 bases. This CDR3 region has 14 residues. Germline V gene data show CDR1 as DFQATT and CDR2 as SNEGSKA (reference sequence). The V segment lost 5 bases and the J segment 7 bases; nucleotides outside the gene matches: 11. CDR3 sequence (DNA): TGCAGTGCTCCGACTAGCTACTCGGTTAATGAGCAGTTCTTC. Protein product: CSAPTSYSVNEQFF.

This clonotype was recorded many times. The chain employs TRBV6-6 and TRBJ2-1, with 8 bases lining up with TRBD2. The CDR3 loop spans 15 amino acids. With V trimmed by 5 bases and J by 0 bases, 3 bases remained unmatched. CDR1 and CDR2 (germline): MNHNY, SVGAGI (reference sequence). The CDR3 coding sequence is TGTGCCAGCAGTCCTGCGGGGGGCTCCTACAATGAGCAGTTCTTC. The encoded protein is CASSPAGGSYNEQFF.

This clonotype has a count of ten or more. This chain joins TRBV6-1 and TRBJ1-1; D is uncertain. CDR1 is MNHNS and CDR2 is SASEGT in the germline V gene. The CDR3 sequence is 17 residues long. V gave up 0 bases and J gave up 6 bases, with 20 bases separating them. CDR3 sequence: CASSEASSGLWWSEAFF. CDR3 nucleotides: TGTGCCAGCAGTGAAGCGTCCTCGGGTCTTTGGTGGTCTGAAGCTTTCTTT.

This clonotype has only a few counts. V is TRBV19 and J is TRBJ2-1; a weak D match, TRBD2 (6 bases). Trimming stripped 4 bases from V and 15 bases from J, with 16 bases between. Per the germline V gene, CDR1 is LNHDA and CDR2 is SQIVND (reference sequence). This CDR3 has 12 amino acids. CDR3 protein: CASSTAGSLAFF. The CDR3 DNA sequence: TGTGCCAGTAGTACCGCGGGGTCGCTTGCGTTCTTC. Based on the CDR3 plus reference TRBV19 and TRBJ2-1, the full variable domain is DGGITQSPKYLFRKEGQNVTLSCEQNLNHDAMYWYRQDPGQGLRLIYYSQIVNDFQKGDIAEGYSVSREKKESFPLTVTSAQKNPTAFYLCASSTAGSLAFFGPGTRLTVL.

V usage is TRBV7-2 and J usage is TRBJ2-3; tentative D call: TRBD2 (7 bases). Between the trimmed V and J ends, which lost 3 bases and 14 bases, there was a span of 15 bases. Per the germline V gene, CDR1 is SGHTA and CDR2 is FQGNSA. The CDR3 has 12 amino acids. The DNA of the CDR3 is TGTGCCAGCAGCTTCGGGGGGCCGAGGTGGTATTTT. This translates into CASSFGGPRWYF. Supplemented by reference TRBV7-2 and TRBJ2-3, the full variable domain reads GAGVSQSPSNKVTEKGKDVELRCDPISGHTALYWYRQSLGQGLEFLIYFQGNSAPDKSGLPSDRFSAERTGGSVSTLTIQRTQQEDSAVYLCASSFGGPRWYFGPGTRLTVL.

In nucleotides, the CDR3 is TGTGCCAGCAGCTTAGGGCGGGACGGGGGGCCCTACGAGCAGTACTTC. Its translation is CASSLGRDGGPYEQYF. The rearrangement links TRBV7-6 to TRBJ2-7; a possible D gene is TRBD2 (7 bases). The V and J ends lost 1 base and 2 bases respectively, with 15 bases between them. Germline values: CDR1 SGHVS, CDR2 FNYEAQ. This CDR3 comprises 16 residues.

This clonotype appeared a single time. The V call is TRBV25-1, the J call TRBJ2-6; the match to TRBD1 covers 9 bases. From germline, CDR1 is MGHDK and CDR2 SYGVNS. J gave up 2 bases and V 2 bases, and 10 bases lay outside the gene matches. The CDR3 has 19 amino acids. As DNA, the CDR3 is TGTGCCAGCAGTGAAACTACGGGACAGGGTTCCCCTGGGGCCAACGTCCTGACTTTC. Protein: CASSETTGQGSPGANVLTF.

This clonotype was counted many times. This chain joins TRBV7-3 and TRBJ2-2; D remains unclear. This CDR3 has 12 residues. Trimming stripped 5 bases from V and 2 bases from J, with 3 bases between. CDR1 SGHTA and CDR2 FQGTGA come from the germline V gene. The CDR3, as DNA: TGTGCCAGCAGCCCTAACACCGGGGAGCTGTTTTTT. Protein: CASSPNTGELFF.

Points on this clonotype: Mismatch with germline at one junction end may stem from a read error. This chain uses TRBV11-1 with TRBJ2-2, with a tentative D call TRBD2 (6 bases). The CDR3 consists of 24 residues. From germline, CDR1 is SGHAT and CDR2 FQDESV (reference sequence). The DNA for the CDR3 is TGTGCCAGCAGCTCAAGACTGTTAGACACGCGCGAACCCCCCTCACGCGCGAACACCGGGGGGCTGTTTTTT. Residues: CASSSRLLDTREPPSRANTGGLFF.

This chain connects TRBV7-4 to TRBJ2-1; D may be TRBD2 (6 bases). This CDR3 contains 17 residues. V was shortened by 0 bases and J by 7 bases, with 19 bases between the two germline ends. Germline V CDR1 and CDR2: SGHVT, SQSDAQ. This CDR3 reads CASSLALGGEIANEQFF. Here the CDR3 DNA reads TGTGCCAGCAGCTTAGCTCTGGGGGGAGAGATTGCAAATGAGCAGTTCTTC.

This chain joins TRBV28 and TRBJ2-7, with D possibly TRBD1 on 6 matching bases. There are 14 residues in the CDR3. CDR1 and CDR2 (germline): MDHEN, SYDVKM. V lost 5 bases to trimming and J lost 2 bases, with 13 bases between them. The CDR3 protein is CASSPTDSAYEQYF. In DNA form, the CDR3 reads TGTGCCAGCAGTCCGACGGACAGCGCCTACGAGCAGTACTTC.

The rearrangement uses TRBV29-1 and TRBJ2-7; TRBD1 agrees at 10 bases. V shed 8 bases, J shed 3 bases, and the junction held 4 bases outside the gene matches. CDR3 length: 12 residues. Germline loops: CDR1 SQVTM, CDR2 ANQGSEA. The CDR3 spells CSTRDRGYEQYF. The CDR3 DNA follows: TGCAGCACCCGGGACAGGGGCTACGAGCAGTACTTC.

The chain links TRBV28 to TRBJ2-1, with D maybe TRBD2 (5 bases). Trimming cost V 5 bases and J 8 bases, with 13 bases left between them. Per germline, CDR1 MDHEN and CDR2 SYDVKM. This CDR3 has 13 residues. The CDR3 loop reads CASSATLAHEQFF. The CDR3, as DNA: TGTGCCAGCAGTGCCACGCTAGCCCATGAGCAGTTCTTC.

The chain uses TRBV12-3 or TRBV12-4 and TRBJ1-5; the D gene is possibly TRBD1 (5 bases). CDR3 length equals 13 residues. V was cut by 6 bases and J by 5 bases, with 11 bases left in between. For the CDR3, the DNA is TGTGCCAGCAGCTGGGACCGGTATCAGCCCCAGCATTTT. Translation: CASSWDRYQPQHF.

The chain is built from TRBV7-6 and TRBJ2-1, with unresolved D. This CDR3 has 13 residues. The germline CDR1 and CDR2 sequences are SGHVS and FNYEAQ. V was clipped by 5 bases and J by 10 bases, with 15 bases between them. Here the CDR3 DNA reads TGTGCCAGCAGCCCTAAGATGGCTATCGAGCAGTTCTTC. Amino acid sequence: CASSPKMAIEQFF.

The genes are TRBV28 and TRBJ2-3; 9 bases align to TRBD2. V dropped 6 bases and J dropped 0; count of bases not matched to a gene: 4. Germline V gene sequence: CDR1 MDHEN, CDR2 SYDVKM. CDR3 length equals 15 residues. The CDR3 sequence: CASREAGGSTDTQYF. In DNA, the CDR3 is TGTGCCAGCAGGGAAGCGGGGGGCAGCACAGATACGCAGTATTTT.

In this sample, this clonotype turned up many times. The chain joins TRBV7-8 to TRBJ2-1; D unclear. This CDR3 comprises 15 residues. V was clipped by 4 bases and J by 8 bases, with 18 bases between them. Germline-derived CDR1 and CDR2 are SGHVS and FQNEAQ. The CDR3 sequence is CASSSTEALYDEQFF. The DNA for the CDR3 is TGTGCCAGCAGCTCTACGGAAGCCCTTTACGATGAGCAGTTCTTC.